Below, 17 T cell receptor beta chains from the same sample are listed, as sequenced in a study of blood T cell repertoires in COVID-19. Sequencing used immunoSEQ multiplex PCR; TCRdb keeps in-frame clones, though not all of them. Among about 310,000 clones listed, about 89% were seen once. Sequencing was performed on PBMCs or T cells enriched from blood (not recorded which). These receptors were taken from a woman aged 40 to 50 who had recovered from COVID-19.

This clone appeared a single time. The rearrangement uses TRBV29-1 and TRBJ1-2; D ambiguous. The CDR3 covers 11 residues. Germline CDR1 is SQVTM and CDR2 is ANQGSEA. Trimming stripped 4 bases from V and 0 bases from J, with 3 bases between. CDR3: CSVGANYGYTF. Written as DNA, the CDR3 is TGCAGCGTTGGAGCTAACTATGGCTACACCTTC.

The J gene is TRBJ2-7, the V gene TRBV11-1, with D perhaps TRBD1 (5 bases). The CDR3 sequence is 15 residues long. The germline CDR1 and CDR2 sequences are SGHAT and FQDESV (reference sequence). V was shortened by 1 base and J by 1 base, with 11 bases between the two germline ends. The CDR3 protein is CASSLVLGASYEQYF. The CDR3 DNA reads as TGTGCCAGCAGCTTAGTCTTAGGGGCGTCCTACGAGCAGTACTTC.

The rearrangement joins TRBV12-5 to TRBJ2-7, with D possibly TRBD2 on 5 matching bases. The ends were cut back, 1 base at V and 2 bases at J, with 6 bases in the middle. The CDR3 has 13 amino acids. Germline lookup yields CDR1 LGHNT and CDR2 FRNRAP. In nucleotides, the CDR3 is TGTGCTAGTGGTTTGGCGGGAACCTACGAGCAGTACTTC. This encodes CASGLAGTYEQYF.

This chain connects TRBV25-1 to TRBJ1-2; TRBD1 is a possible D gene (6 bases). Trimming took off 0 bases at V and 8 bases at J, with 13 bases between the two ends. The CDR3 consists of 14 residues. Germline V gene sequence: CDR1 MGHDK, CDR2 SYGVNS. In nucleotides, the CDR3 is TGTGCCAGCAGTGAATATGGCAGGGGTCACGGCTACACCTTC. Translated: CASSEYGRGHGYTF.

This clone has only one observation. The chain links TRBV7-2 to TRBJ2-1, with 10 positions matching TRBD2. The CDR3 loop spans 14 amino acids. Looked up from germline, CDR1 is SGHTA and CDR2 is FQGNSA. Trimming took 5 bases from V and 4 from J; bases not matched to a gene: 2. The CDR3 coding sequence is TGTGCCAGCAGCCGGACTAGCGGATACAATGAGCAGTTCTTC. Residues: CASSRTSGYNEQFF.

The chain links TRBV5-1 to TRBJ2-5; D is perhaps TRBD2 (6 bases). Trimming stripped 5 bases from V and 2 bases from J, with 13 bases between. CDR1 and CDR2 from the germline V gene are SGHRS and YFSETQ. This CDR3 region has 14 residues. In DNA, the CDR3 is TGCGCCAGCAGGGTCCTTAGCGGACAAGAGACCCAGTACTTC. Translating it yields CASRVLSGQETQYF.

This clone was detected a few times. The junction and the germline gene differ at one end; a read error may be behind it. CDR3 residues: CASSLAGASF. CDR3 bases: TGTGCCAGCTCGTTAGCGGGGGCCTCCTTC. The rearrangement uses TRBV7-4 and TRBJ2-7; 9 nucleotides match TRBD2. The CDR3 runs to 10 residues. Germline CDR1 SGHVT, CDR2 SQSDAQ.

CDR3 in amino acids: CASSYLEGTQPQHF. The CDR3, as DNA: TGTGCCAGCAGTTACTTAGAGGGAACTCAGCCCCAGCATTTT. The chain couples TRBV6-6 to TRBJ1-5; D remains ambiguous. Trimming stripped 1 base from V and 6 bases from J, with 10 bases between. Germline V gene sequence: CDR1 MNHNY, CDR2 SVGAGI (reference sequence). There are 14 residues in the CDR3.

The chain recombines TRBV3-1 (or the pseudogene TRBV3-2) with TRBJ2-7; D gene uncertain. CDR1 LGHDT and CDR2 YNNKEL come from the germline V gene (reference sequence). The CDR3 covers 13 residues. Trimming cost V 0 bases and J 5 bases, with 8 bases left between them. The CDR3 coding sequence is TGTGCCAGCAGCCAAGACCCCCAAAACGAGCAGTACTTC. It specifies CASSQDPQNEQYF.

As regards this clone: The same CDR3 can be traced to other DNA sequences in this sample. This chain uses TRBV3-1 (or the pseudogene TRBV3-2) with TRBJ2-7; TRBD2 matches at 8 bases. The junction had 8 bases not matched to a gene; V was cut back by 6 bases and J by 4 bases. Germline V lookup: CDR1 LGHDT, CDR2 YNNKEL (reference sequence). The CDR3 covers 14 residues. The CDR3 loop is CASSRSGGSYEQYF. CDR3 coding DNA: TGTGCCAGCAGTAGAAGCGGGGGATCATACGAGCAGTACTTC.

The chain carries TRBV6-2 or TRBV6-3 and TRBJ1-5; no clear D gene. This CDR3 spans 13 amino acids. Looked up from germline, CDR1 is MNHEY and CDR2 is SVGEGT. Trimming pared 6 bases from V and 2 bases from J, leaving 8 bases between. Here the CDR3 DNA reads TGTGCCAGCAGCGGGCAGCGCAATCAGCCCCAGCATTTT. This encodes CASSGQRNQPQHF.

This chain joins TRBV6-2 or TRBV6-3 and TRBJ2-1, with unresolved D. Germline CDR1 reads MNHEY; CDR2 reads SVGEGT. The CDR3 loop spans 13 amino acids. Trimming cost V 0 bases and J 7 bases, with 7 bases left between them. CDR3 sequence (DNA): TGTGCCAGCAGTTACTCGTCAGGAAATGAGCAGTTCTTC. Translating gives CASSYSSGNEQFF.

This chain joins TRBV24-1 and TRBJ1-2; no clear D gene. CDR3 length equals 16 residues. Germline values: CDR1 KGHDR, CDR2 SFDVKD. V was trimmed by 2 bases and J by 6 bases, leaving 18 bases between them. This chain's CDR3 is CATSDSSGIANHGYTF. The CDR3 coding sequence is TGTGCCACCAGTGATTCAAGCGGGATCGCCAATCATGGCTACACCTTC.

Comment on this clone: This same CDR3 is encoded by further DNA sequences in the sample. The chain employs TRBV2 and TRBJ1-1; D may be TRBD1 (6 bases). This CDR3 comprises 13 residues. The V end lost 6 bases, the J end lost 2 bases, and 10 bases lay between the germline ends. CDR1 and CDR2 (germline): SNHLY, FYNNEI. CDR3 amino acids: CASRLDSNTEAFF. As DNA, the CDR3 is TGTGCCAGCAGGCTGGACAGCAACACTGAAGCTTTCTTT.

The V and J genes are TRBV7-3 and TRBJ2-1; 8 bases agree with TRBD2. This CDR3 region has 16 residues. Germline V gives CDR1 SGHTA, CDR2 FQGTGA. With V trimmed by 1 base and J by 4 bases, 6 bases remained unmatched. CDR3 sequence reads: CASSLMRGGPYNEQFF. CDR3 nucleotide sequence: TGTGCCAGCAGCTTAATGCGCGGGGGGCCTTACAATGAGCAGTTCTTC.

This chain joins TRBV2 and TRBJ1-6; the D gene is possibly TRBD1 (6 bases). The germline V gene has CDR1 SNHLY and CDR2 FYNNEI. CDR3 size: 15 residues. The germline V and J ends were trimmed by 1 base and 7 bases, with 11 bases remaining between them. Here the CDR3 DNA reads TGTGCCAGCAGTGAAGGCAACAGGGTGAATTCACCCCTCCACTTT. Translation: CASSEGNRVNSPLHF.

The chain is built from TRBV6-5 and TRBJ1-1; D gene uncertain. Germline lookup yields CDR1 MNHEY and CDR2 SVGAGI. Trimming left V 3 bases short and J 0 bases short, with 8 bases between. This CDR3 is 14 amino acids long. The CDR3 bases are TGTGCCAGCAGTTATAACGGTCTGAACACTGAAGCTTTCTTT. Amino acid sequence: CASSYNGLNTEAFF.